The 14 T cell receptor beta chains presented below share a single source sample, sequenced in a study of identical twins. TCRdb reanalysed the 5' RACE reads using MiXCR and keeps one entry per CDR3 protein. The sample records approximately 500,000 distinct CDR3 sequences, 13% to 15% being singletons. The same specimen was also included in a second study, on yellow fever vaccine responses in identical twins.

The sequenced sample consisted of CD4+ T cells sorted from blood. Source of these receptors: a woman in her late teens or twenties in good health.

This clonotype turned up a few times. The rearrangement uses TRBV6-5 and TRBJ2-1; the D gene could be TRBD1 or TRBD2 (6 bases each). Germline CDR1 reads MNHEY; CDR2 reads SVGAGI. This CDR3 has 14 amino acids. V was trimmed by 0 bases and J by 4 bases, leaving 7 bases between them. CDR3 nucleotides: TGTGCCAGCAGTTACTCAGGGGGGTACAATGAGCAGTTCTTC. It yields the protein CASSYSGGYNEQFF.

In this sample, this clonotype turned up a few times. CDR3 bases: TGTGCCACCAGTGCCTTGGGCAATCAGCCCCAGCATTTT. The encoded protein is CATSALGNQPQHF. The J gene is TRBJ1-5, the V gene TRBV24-1, with D hard to call. Deletions cut 5 bases from V and 2 bases from J, with 6 bases between. From germline, CDR1 is KGHDR and CDR2 SFDVKD. The CDR3 is 13 amino acids.

The chain joins TRBV15 to TRBJ1-5, with D unclear. The V gene lost 6 bases and the J gene lost 0 bases, with 9 bases spanning the gap. CDR3 length equals 14 residues. Per the germline V gene, CDR1 is LNHNV and CDR2 is YYDKDF (reference sequence). The CDR3 region has the DNA TGTGCCACCAGAGGAAGGTTTAGCAATCAGCCCCAGCATTTT. Its protein product is CATRGRFSNQPQHF.

This clonotype was recorded a few times. This CDR3 reads CASSRTGAGGYTF. The DNA for the CDR3 is TGTGCCAGCAGCCGTACAGGGGCCGGTGGCTACACCTTC. The chain links TRBV7-2 to TRBJ1-2, with TRBD1 identical over 7 bases. V gave up 5 bases and J gave up 7 bases; unmatched junction bases: 7. The CDR3 is 13 amino acids. The germline V gene encodes CDR1 SGHTA and CDR2 FQGNSA.

This clonotype turned up a few times. CDR3 sequence reads: CASSPSYSSGGRNTEAFF. In DNA, the CDR3 is TGTGCCAGCAGCCCATCTTACAGTTCAGGAGGTCGGAACACTGAAGCTTTCTTT. The V gene is TRBV11-2, the J gene TRBJ1-1; D gene ambiguous. The CDR3 is made up of 18 amino acids. Trimming pared 5 bases from V and 1 base from J, leaving 23 bases between. Germline V gives CDR1 SGHAT, CDR2 FQNNGV.

V gene TRBV20-1 combines with J gene TRBJ2-3, with 13 bases aligning to TRBD2. This CDR3 is 16 amino acids long. The junction had 10 bases not matched to a gene; V was cut back by 7 bases and J by 3 bases. In germline, CDR1 is DFQATT, CDR2 SNEGSKA (reference sequence). CDR3 sequence reads: CSVGLAGALGTDTQYF. CDR3 coding DNA: TGCAGTGTCGGACTAGCGGGAGCTTTAGGTACAGATACGCAGTATTTT.

This clonotype was observed many times. V usage is TRBV5-1 and J usage is TRBJ1-1, with D uncertain. The germline V and J ends were trimmed by 4 bases and 0 bases, with 13 bases remaining between them. The CDR3 length is 15 residues. Germline values: CDR1 SGHRS, CDR2 YFSETQ. CDR3 amino acids: CASSPRTAMNTEAFF. CDR3 in DNA: TGCGCCAGCAGCCCCCGGACTGCCATGAACACTGAAGCTTTCTTT. The full variable domain, in which reference TRBV5-1 and TRBJ1-1 provide the parts outside the CDR3, is KAGVTQTPRYLIKTRGQQVTLSCSPISGHRSVSWYQQTPGQGLQFLFEYFSETQRNKGNFPGRFSGRQFSNSRSEMNVSTLELGDSALYLCASSPRTAMNTEAFFGQGTRLTVV.

This clonotype was seen a handful of times. V usage is TRBV28 and J usage is TRBJ2-3, with 12 bases matching TRBD2. The CDR3 length is 15 residues. V trimming: 6 bases; J trimming: 4 bases; junction bases outside the gene matches: 5. Germline assignment: CDR1 MDHEN and CDR2 SYDVKM. DNA of the CDR3: TGTGCCAGCAGAACAGCTAGCGGGGGGGCAGATACGCAGTATTTT. Encoded protein: CASRTASGGADTQYF.

This chain's CDR3 is CASRTSLGHEQYV. The CDR3, as DNA: TGTGCCAGCAGAACCAGTCTGGGCCACGAGCAGTACGTC. V gene TRBV27 combines with J gene TRBJ2-7; D call uncertain. The CDR3 length is 13 residues. Trimming took 6 bases from V and 5 from J, leaving 14 bases between them. CDR1 is MNHEY, CDR2 SMNVEV, per germline (reference sequence).

J is TRBJ1-2 and V is TRBV29-1; 8 bases map to TRBD1. V shed 8 bases and J 6 bases; nucleotides not matched to a gene: 5. Germline assignment: CDR1 SQVTM and CDR2 ANQGSEA. CDR3 length: 11 amino acids. CDR3 coding DNA: TGCAGCACTGGACAGGGAGATGGCTACACCTTC. Translating it yields CSTGQGDGYTF.

This clonotype was seen many times. The rearrangement links TRBV14 to TRBJ2-2; D may be TRBD1 or TRBD2 (5 bases each). Germline CDR1 SGHDN, CDR2 FVKESK. This CDR3 is built from 16 residues. V dropped 1 base and J dropped 5 bases, with 14 bases sitting between them. The CDR3 sequence is CASSQAGPAGTGELFF. As DNA, the CDR3 is TGTGCCAGCAGCCAAGCGGGACCCGCGGGTACCGGGGAGCTGTTTTTT.

This rearrangement joins TRBV18 to TRBJ2-1; TRBD2 agrees at 9 bases. J gave up 2 bases and V 2 bases, and 7 bases lay outside the gene matches. The CDR3 runs to 17 residues. CDR1 KGHSH and CDR2 LQKENI come from the germline V gene. CDR3 nucleotides: TGTGCCAGCTCACCAAGAGGGTCTAGCGGGACCTACAATGAGCAGTTCTTC. This sequence encodes CASSPRGSSGTYNEQFF.

This clonotype occurred a few times. V usage is TRBV25-1 and J usage is TRBJ2-3, with 7 bases that match TRBD2. The V segment lost 1 base and the J segment 5 bases; nucleotides outside the gene matches: 9. Germline CDR1 MGHDK, CDR2 SYGVNS. CDR3 length: 16 amino acids. Written as DNA, the CDR3 is TGTGCCAGCAGTGAATCTGGCGGGAGTGTGATAGATACGCAGTATTTT. It codes for CASSESGGSVIDTQYF.

The chain combines TRBV12-3 or TRBV12-4 with TRBJ1-1; weak D call: TRBD1 (6 bases). The CDR3 totals 14 residues. The V and J ends lost 3 bases and 6 bases respectively, with 14 bases between them. The CDR3 is CASSFGTGFAEAFF. CDR3 coding DNA: TGTGCCAGCAGTTTTGGTACAGGGTTTGCTGAAGCTTTCTTT.